This TCR beta chain was retrieved from a study of Graves' ophthalmopathy and Graves' hyperthyroidism. General study findings and limits: A 13-signature model separated ophthalmopathy from stable hyperthyroidism, reaching around 89% sensitivity and approximately 81% specificity cross-validated. The model predicted ophthalmopathy progression with roughly 70% sensitivity and around 72% specificity.

The CDR3 is 15 residues long. V dropped 5 bases and J dropped 0 bases, with 14 bases sitting between them. The germline V gene has CDR1 MNHEY and CDR2 SVGAGI. Scientists amplified the TCR beta CDR3 regions from RNA transcripts. The workflow started with a first-round RT-PCR run with HTBI primers and then moved on to a second-round multiplex PCR. TCRdb ran MiXCR on the multiplex PCR reads and lists one entry per CDR3 protein. The sample records hundreds of thousands of distinct CDR3 sequences, roughly 20% being singletons. Ineligible for inclusion were patients with other autoimmune diseases, uncontrolled infections, pregnancy or lactation. Of note for this clonotype: Its antigen is not known.

The source of this sequence is a woman in her late teens or twenties with stable Graves' hyperthyroidism. The chain combines TRBV6-5 with TRBJ2-7, with D perhaps TRBD1 (6 bases). What was sequenced was peripheral blood. The CDR3, as DNA: TGTGCCAGCAGTAACTATCGGACAGCCTCCTACGAGCAGTACTTC. Its protein product is CASSNYRTASYEQYF.